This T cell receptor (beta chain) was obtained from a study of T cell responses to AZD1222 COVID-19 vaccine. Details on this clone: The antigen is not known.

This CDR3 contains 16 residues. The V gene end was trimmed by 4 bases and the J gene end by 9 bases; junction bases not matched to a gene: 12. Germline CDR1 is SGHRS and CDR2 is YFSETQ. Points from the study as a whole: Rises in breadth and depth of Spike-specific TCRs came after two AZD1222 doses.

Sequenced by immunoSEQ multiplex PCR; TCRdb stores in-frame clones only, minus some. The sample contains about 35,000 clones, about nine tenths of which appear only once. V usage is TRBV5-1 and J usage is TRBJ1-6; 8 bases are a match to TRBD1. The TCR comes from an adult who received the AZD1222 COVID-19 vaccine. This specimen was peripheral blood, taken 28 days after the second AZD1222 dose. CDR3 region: CASSQNAGTGGSPLHF. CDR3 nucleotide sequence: TGCGCCAGCAGCCAAAATGCCGGGACAGGCGGTTCACCCCTCCACTTT.